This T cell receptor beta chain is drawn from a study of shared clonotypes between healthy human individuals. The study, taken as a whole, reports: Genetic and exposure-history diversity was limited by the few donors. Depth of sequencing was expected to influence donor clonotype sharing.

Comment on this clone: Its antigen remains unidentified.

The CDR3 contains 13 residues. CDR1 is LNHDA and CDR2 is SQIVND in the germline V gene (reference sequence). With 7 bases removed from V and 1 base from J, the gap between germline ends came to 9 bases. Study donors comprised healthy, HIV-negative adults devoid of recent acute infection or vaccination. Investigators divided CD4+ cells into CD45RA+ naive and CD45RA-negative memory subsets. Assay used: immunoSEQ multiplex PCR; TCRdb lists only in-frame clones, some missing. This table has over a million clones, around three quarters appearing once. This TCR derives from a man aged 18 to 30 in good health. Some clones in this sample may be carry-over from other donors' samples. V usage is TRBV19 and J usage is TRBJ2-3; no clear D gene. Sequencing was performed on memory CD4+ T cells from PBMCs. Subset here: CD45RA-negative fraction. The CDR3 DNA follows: TGTGCCAGTACTCGAACCCGCACAGATACGCAGTATTTT. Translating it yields CASTRTRTDTQYF.